This T cell receptor (beta chain) was captured in a study of shared clonotypes between healthy human individuals. Data came from immunoSEQ multiplex PCR; TCRdb stores just in-frame clones and leaves some out. This table holds about 1.5 million clones, approximately 98% found once. With 4 bases removed from V and 3 bases from J, the gap between germline ends came to 17 bases. The CDR3 runs 16 residues. Germline CDR1 and CDR2: SGHKS and YYEKEE (reference sequence). The receptor's source is a young man in good health. The genes are TRBV5-5 and TRBJ1-5; possible D gene TRBD1, 5 bases. The sample comprised naive CD4+ T cells sorted from blood. Subset here: CD45RA+ positively selected. The CDR3 DNA sequence: TGTGCCAGCAGCGCCTCCGGGACGCAAAACAATCAGCCCCAGCATTTT. It codes for CASSASGTQNNQPQHF.